This T cell receptor (beta chain) was sequenced in a study of T-cell reconstitution after alpha-beta-depleted transplantation in children. The study's findings and limits: At around two months after transplant, the alpha-beta T cells were reportedly derived from several hundred expanded clones that came from non-depleted graft cells.

The sample holds many counts of this clonotype. Its matching antigen is unknown. Trimming took off 5 bases at V and 5 bases at J, with 14 bases between the two ends. From germline, CDR1 is SEHNR and CDR2 FQNEAQ (reference sequence). The CDR3 runs 14 residues. Unique molecular identifiers were used to barcode this TCRbeta library. TCRdb used MiXCR to reprocess the PCR reads, holding one entry per CDR3 protein. The sample consists of about 200,000 distinct CDR3 sequences, 6.6% of them appearing once. The J gene is TRBJ2-3, the V gene TRBV7-9; TRBD1 might be the D (7 bases). The material sequenced was PBMCs, taken before TCRalphabeta/CD19-depleted stem cell transplant. The receptor was derived from a boy between 2 and 10 years old with acute lymphoblastic leukemia, due to receive a stem cell transplant. The DNA for the CDR3 is TGTGCCAGCAGCCGAGGGGGCGGGGAAGATACGCAGTATTTT. Protein product: CASSRGGGEDTQYF.